A selection of T cell receptor beta chains follows, all from one sample in a study of T-cell memory formation after mild COVID-19. TCRdb independently ran MiXCR on the 5' RACE reads; one entry per CDR3 protein. The table has around 35,000 distinct CDR3 sequences, about 7.7% seen once. The sample was PBMCs or a T cell subset sorted from them (not recorded which). These receptors all stem from a man aged 18 to 30 who had mild COVID-19 (a few samples of this study predate the infection). Cell type and time point are not known. Both conserved end residues are part of each CDR3.

J,V,CDR3
TRBJ2-1,TRBV5-1,CASSQRGTGGLNEQFF
TRBJ1-5,TRBV5-1,CASSLGPNQPQHF
TRBJ2-6,TRBV6-5,CASSRISGANVLTF
TRBJ1-2,TRBV4-3,CASSPSDTRYGYTF
TRBJ2-3,TRBV5-1,CASSYAPGGDADTQYF
TRBJ2-1,TRBV20-1,CSARAGTSGGALF
TRBJ2-4,TRBV27,CASSRDSATQNIQYF
TRBJ1-5,TRBV20-1,CSARVGWGSNQPQHF
TRBJ1-5,TRBV6-2/TRBV6-3,CASTSRDRLTYSNQPQHF
TRBJ1-2,TRBV21-1,CASPRSPGAAYGYTF
TRBJ2-5,TRBV6-1,CASSESAGGQETQYF
TRBJ1-6,TRBV5-6,CASSLFGMSSYNSPLHF
TRBJ2-3,TRBV7-3,CASSSRVTDTQYF
TRBJ2-4,TRBV21-1,CASSNPGINIQYF
TRBJ1-5,TRBV6-2/TRBV6-3,CASSYSYTGNQPQHF
TRBJ1-5,TRBV12-3/TRBV12-4,CASSFGDSNQPQHF
TRBJ2-7,TRBV5-5,CASSPQGAFNEQYF
TRBJ2-5,TRBV20-1,CSASRAQETQYF
TRBJ2-7,TRBV7-2,CASSLALGSSYEQYF
TRBJ2-5,TRBV5-1,CASSDREWETQYF
TRBJ2-7,TRBV6-5,CASSRQGQGYEQYF
TRBJ2-1,TRBV7-9,CASSFTSGGANEQFF
TRBJ2-2,TRBV3-1,CASSRTSGGLGELFF
TRBJ1-5,TRBV20-1,CSARDRGNQPQHF
TRBJ2-1,TRBV5-5,CASSQMLAESNEQFF
TRBJ1-3,TRBV6-5,CASSYSGRVGSGNTIYF
TRBJ2-7,TRBV7-3,CASSLTAGYEQYF
TRBJ1-1,TRBV24-1,CATSDGTSAFF
TRBJ1-3,TRBV5-1,CASSTSFDSGNTIYF
TRBJ1-1,TRBV11-2,CASSIFTVGNTEAFF
TRBJ2-5,TRBV20-1,CSARDLAGPAQETQYF
TRBJ1-3,TRBV4-3,CASSQESRTIYF
TRBJ1-1,TRBV27,CASSLSTGAPEAFF
TRBJ1-1,TRBV7-2,CASSDQRNTEAFF
TRBJ1-2,TRBV10-3,CAIMGQAKDYGYTF
TRBJ1-1,TRBV4-1,CASSPQMGVNTEAFF
TRBJ2-2,TRBV4-3,CASSQDLTAGELFF
TRBJ2-7,TRBV12-3/TRBV12-4,CASSFKYEQYF
TRBJ1-2,TRBV7-2,CASSLLQGANYGYTF
TRBJ1-5,TRBV15,CATSRDNQPQHF
TRBJ2-3,TRBV10-3,CATLGASTDTQYF
TRBJ2-7,TRBV20-1,CSATPPRGTYSYEQYF